Listed here is a single TCR beta chain. Antigen: not known. PBMCs came from roughly 9.1 ml of fresh peripheral blood. The source of the sample is a study of Graves' ophthalmopathy and Graves' hyperthyroidism. Study-level background: Peripheral blood was obtained at first diagnosis, ahead of any treatment. Study-wide results and caveats: It was with about 68% sensitivity and around 75% specificity that the model predicted ophthalmopathy progression.

CDR3 regions of TCR beta were amplified from RNA transcripts. The first-round RT-PCR employed HTBI primers together with the Qiagen OneStep RT-PCR kit. A multiplex PCR was then performed as the second round. TCRdb called the multiplex PCR reads again in MiXCR, with one record for every CDR3 protein. The sample has almost 750,000 distinct CDR3 sequences, 35% to 50% seen once. Germline V lookup: CDR1 SGDLS, CDR2 YYNGEE. The CDR3 covers 15 residues. Trimming stripped 8 bases from V and 0 bases from J, with 15 bases between. The rearrangement links TRBV9 to TRBJ1-3; D gene unclear. This clonotype was obtained from an adult man with Graves' ophthalmopathy. The sequencing input was peripheral blood. CDR3 sequence: CASGVDLTSGNTIYF. The CDR3 nucleotides are TGTGCCAGTGGCGTAGACCTAACCTCTGGAAACACCATATATTTT.